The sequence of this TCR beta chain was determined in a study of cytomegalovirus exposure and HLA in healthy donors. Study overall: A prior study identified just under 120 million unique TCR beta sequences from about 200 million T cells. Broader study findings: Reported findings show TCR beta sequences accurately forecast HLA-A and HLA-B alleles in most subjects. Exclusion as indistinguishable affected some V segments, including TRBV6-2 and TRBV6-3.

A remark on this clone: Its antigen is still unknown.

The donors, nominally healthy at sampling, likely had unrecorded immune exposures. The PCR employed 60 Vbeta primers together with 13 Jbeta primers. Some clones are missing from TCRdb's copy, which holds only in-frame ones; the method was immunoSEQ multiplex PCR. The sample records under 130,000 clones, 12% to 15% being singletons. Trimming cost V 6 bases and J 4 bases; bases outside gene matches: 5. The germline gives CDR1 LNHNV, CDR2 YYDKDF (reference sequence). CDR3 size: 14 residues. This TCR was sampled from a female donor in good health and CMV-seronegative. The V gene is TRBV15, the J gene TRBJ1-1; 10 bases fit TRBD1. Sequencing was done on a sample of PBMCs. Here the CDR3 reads CATRLGTGVTEAFF. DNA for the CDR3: TGTGCCACCAGGTTGGGGACAGGGGTCACTGAAGCTTTCTTT.